The 26 T cell receptor beta chains in this list originate from one sample, sequenced in a study of graft-versus-host responses after intestinal transplantation. Profiled with immunoSEQ multiplex PCR; TCRdb holds only in-frame clones, not every one. This sample has more than 13,000 clones; less than 80% occur once, and the top ten carry around 9%. Once graft tissue had been processed, intraepithelial and lamina propria lymphocytes were released. Specimen: ileum tissue, collected just over 650 days after intestinal transplantation. These receptors came from a human patient who received an intestinal transplant, so some T cells may come from the graft donor.

DNA for the CDR3: TGTGCTAGTGGGGACAGGGTTCGCTATGGCTACACCTTC. Translating gives CASGDRVRYGYTF. The chain employs TRBV12-5 and TRBJ1-2; 8 bases match TRBD1. The CDR3 consists of 13 residues. From germline, CDR1 is LGHNT and CDR2 FRNRAP. The trim removed 6 bases at V and 4 bases at J, leaving 4 bases unmatched.

V gene TRBV7-6 combines with J gene TRBJ2-1; 8 bases fit TRBD1. CDR1 and CDR2 from the germline V gene are SGHVS and FNYEAQ. The CDR3 has 15 amino acids. Trimming took 8 bases from V and 8 from J; bases not matched to a gene: 14. The CDR3, as DNA: TGTGCCAGCTCACCCCGCCCGGACAGGGTCGATGAGCAGTTCTTC. Its translation: CASSPRPDRVDEQFF.

In this sample, this clone turned up a few times. The gene calls are TRBV11-2 and TRBJ2-3, with no clear D. V was trimmed by 5 bases and J by 10 bases, leaving 13 bases between them. CDR1 is SGHAT, CDR2 FQNNGV, per germline. The CDR3 sequence is 12 residues long. The CDR3 loop is CASSPLISAQYF. The CDR3 bases are TGTGCCAGCAGCCCCCTAATTAGTGCGCAGTATTTT.

This chain joins TRBV4-1 and TRBJ1-2; TRBD1 agrees at 8 bases. Germline V gene sequence: CDR1 MGHRA, CDR2 YSYEKL. Trimming cost V 0 bases and J 7 bases; bases outside gene matches: 4. The CDR3 is made up of 14 amino acids. Here the CDR3 reads CASSQEGQVLGYTF. Written as DNA, the CDR3 is TGCGCCAGCAGCCAAGAGGGACAGGTGCTTGGCTACACCTTC.

This clone was counted once. This chain connects TRBV4-1 to TRBJ1-1; D call uncertain. Looked up from germline, CDR1 is MGHRA and CDR2 is YSYEKL. The CDR3 runs to 14 residues. V lost 0 bases to trimming and J lost 5 bases, with 10 bases between them. The CDR3 region is CASSQDEGWTEAFF. In DNA, the CDR3 is TGCGCCAGCAGCCAAGATGAGGGATGGACTGAAGCTTTCTTT.

The genes are TRBV7-2 and TRBJ1-2; perhaps TRBD1 as D (5 bases). Trimming left V 4 bases short and J 6 bases short, with 18 bases between. Germline V gene sequence: CDR1 SGHTA, CDR2 FQGNSA. This CDR3 contains 15 residues. The chain's CDR3 is CASSSGRAPGNGYTF. The DNA of the CDR3 is TGTGCCAGCAGCTCCGGGCGCGCCCCAGGGAATGGCTACACCTTC.

The chain recombines TRBV6-1 with TRBJ1-1, with no clear D. The length of the CDR3 is 13 residues. The V end was cut by 2 bases, the J end by 8 bases, with 12 bases between. The germline gives CDR1 MNHNS, CDR2 SASEGT. The CDR3 DNA reads TGTGCCAGCAGTGAATCTCGGGGTTTGGAAGCTTTCTTT. It specifies CASSESRGLEAFF.

The gene calls are TRBV7-8 and TRBJ2-3; TRBD1 matches 8 bases. The V segment lost 7 bases and the J segment 7 bases; nucleotides outside the gene matches: 16. The CDR3 covers 16 residues. Germline V lookup: CDR1 SGHVS, CDR2 FQNEAQ. Here the CDR3 reads CASTTPLQGVQHTQYF. The CDR3 DNA reads TGTGCCAGCACCACTCCATTACAGGGGGTTCAGCATACGCAGTATTTT.

The rearrangement links TRBV18 to TRBJ1-5, with a weak D call TRBD1 (6 bases). Germline V gene sequence: CDR1 KGHSH, CDR2 LQKENI. V was clipped by 3 bases and J by 4 bases, with 10 bases between them. The CDR3 is made up of 14 amino acids. The CDR3, as DNA: TGTGCCAGCTCACCGACAGGTCCAAATCAGCCCCAGCATTTT. Translating it yields CASSPTGPNQPQHF.

J is TRBJ1-2 and V is TRBV18, with D maybe TRBD1 (6 bases). The CDR3 totals 13 residues. Between the trimmed V and J ends, which lost 6 bases and 8 bases, there was a span of 16 bases. CDR1 is KGHSH, CDR2 LQKENI, per germline. CDR3 nucleotides: TGTGCCAGCTCCCCGGACAGAAATCAAGGCTACACCTTC. Translation: CASSPDRNQGYTF.

This chain uses TRBV2 with TRBJ1-2; D perhaps matches TRBD1 (6 bases). V dropped 7 bases and J dropped 2 bases, with 14 bases sitting between them. Germline V CDR1 and CDR2: SNHLY, FYNNEI. This CDR3 is 14 amino acids long. CDR3 region: CASILTGGNYGYTF. The CDR3 DNA follows: TGTGCCAGCATTTTGACAGGAGGAAACTATGGCTACACCTTC.

The J gene is TRBJ2-3, the V gene TRBV30; D is unclear. The CDR3 sequence is 13 residues long. CDR1 and CDR2 from the germline V gene are GTSNPN and SVGIG (reference sequence). The V gene lost 4 bases and the J gene lost 1 base, with 9 bases spanning the gap. Here the CDR3 reads CAWTEGGTDTQYF. The CDR3 bases are TGTGCCTGGACAGAAGGAGGCACAGATACGCAGTATTTT.

This clone was observed a single time. V usage is TRBV6-1 and J usage is TRBJ2-2; TRBD1 aligns across 9 bases. V trimming: 4 bases; J trimming: 6 bases; junction bases outside the gene matches: 15. Germline V gene lookup returns CDR1 MNHNS and CDR2 SASEGT. This CDR3 is built from 18 residues. The CDR3 DNA sequence: TGTGCCAGCAGTGGTGGAAGGCGGGGACAGGGAGGCGCCGGGGAGCTGTTTTTT. It translates to CASSGGRRGQGGAGELFF.

The chain has TRBV7-2 and TRBJ2-7, with a weak D call TRBD2 (5 bases). Trimming took 5 bases from V and 5 from J, leaving 13 bases between them. The CDR3 has 13 amino acids. Germline V gene data show CDR1 as SGHTA and CDR2 as FQGNSA. Here the CDR3 DNA reads TGTGCCAGCAGCCCGCAAAGGAGGAACGAGCAGTACTTC. Translating it yields CASSPQRRNEQYF.

The chain employs TRBV5-1 and TRBJ2-3, with 9 bases fitting TRBD2. Germline V gives CDR1 SGHRS, CDR2 YFSETQ. Unmatched junction bases numbered 21, after V lost 4 bases and J lost 6 bases. This CDR3 spans 19 amino acids. As DNA, the CDR3 is TGCGCCAGCAGCCATTGGGCCACTAGCGGGCCGGGGCGGGGGGATACGCAGTATTTT. It is translated as CASSHWATSGPGRGDTQYF.

V usage is TRBV14 and J usage is TRBJ1-1; 7 bases line up with TRBD1. This CDR3 is 14 amino acids long. Germline V CDR1 and CDR2: SGHDN, FVKESK. V trimming: 1 base; J trimming: 5 bases; junction bases outside the gene matches: 4. CDR3: CASSQVTGRTEAFF. CDR3 DNA: TGTGCCAGCAGCCAAGTGACAGGGAGGACTGAAGCTTTCTTT.

The rearrangement joins TRBV21-1 to TRBJ2-7; the table calls TRBD1, which could not be checked here. TRBV21-1 is tagged as a pseudogene. There are 17 residues in the CDR3. This CDR3 is CASSKKGNDRSSYEQYF. DNA of the CDR3: TGTGCCAGCAGCAAAAAAGGAAATGACAGGTCCTCCTACGAGCAGTACTTC.

The chain carries TRBV20-1 and TRBJ1-1, with D unresolved. CDR3 size: 10 residues. Germline V gene lookup returns CDR1 DFQATT and CDR2 SNEGSKA (reference sequence). The V and J ends lost 6 bases and 6 bases respectively, with 8 bases between them. The CDR3: CSAWSSEAFF. CDR3 nucleotide sequence: TGCAGTGCATGGAGCTCTGAAGCTTTCTTT.

The table lists this clone with a few counts. The chain uses TRBV18 and TRBJ1-1; 10 bases match TRBD1. V shed 2 bases and J 6 bases; nucleotides not matched to a gene: 6. The germline gives CDR1 KGHSH, CDR2 LQKENI. The CDR3 contains 15 residues. The CDR3 DNA sequence: TGTGCCAGCTCACCAGTCCCGGGACAGGGGTCTGAAGCTTTCTTT. It encodes CASSPVPGQGSEAFF. The whole variable domain, remainder taken from reference TRBV18 and TRBJ1-1, is NAGVMQNPRHLVRRRGQEARLRCSPMKGHSHVYWYRQLPEEGLKFMVYLQKENIIDESGMPKERFSAEFPKEGPSILRIQQVVRGDSAAYFCASSPVPGQGSEAFFGQGTRLTVV.

This clone was seen once. At one boundary the junction diverges from the germline segment, which might be a read error. The genes are TRBV2 and TRBJ2-4; D might be TRBD1 (5 bases). Per the germline V gene, CDR1 is SNHLY and CDR2 is FYNNEI. The CDR3 runs to 18 residues. CDR3 in DNA: TGTGCCAGCAGTGAAGCGGCCCCTCAGGGCCCCTCCAAATACATTCAGTACTTC. As protein: CASSEAAPQGPSKYIQYF.

V usage is TRBV7-2 and J usage is TRBJ2-3; unclear D gene. The length of the CDR3 is 15 residues. Germline values: CDR1 SGHTA, CDR2 FQGNSA. Trimming took 0 bases from V and 3 from J, leaving 10 bases between them. Here the CDR3 DNA reads TGTGCCAGCAGCTTAGCTAGCCCCCTAACAGATACGCAGTATTTT. Amino acid sequence: CASSLASPLTDTQYF.

The rearrangement joins TRBV30 to TRBJ1-1; D gene uncertain. CDR1 and CDR2 (germline): GTSNPN, SVGIG (reference sequence). Between the trimmed V and J ends, which lost 3 bases and 3 bases, there was a span of 11 bases. The CDR3 extends over 13 amino acids. The CDR3 DNA follows: TGTGCCTGGAGGTCCCAGAGGCACACTGAAGCTTTCTTT. This sequence encodes CAWRSQRHTEAFF.

This sequence joins TRBV23-1 and TRBJ1-2, with TRBD1 identical over 9 bases. TRBV23-1 is designated an ORF whose function remains uncertain. Trimming removed 0 bases from V and 8 bases from J; junction bases left unmatched: 7. This CDR3 is built from 15 residues. The CDR3 region is CASSQSGQGLRGYTF. The CDR3 DNA reads TGCGCCAGCAGTCAATCGGGACAGGGTTTGAGGGGCTACACCTTC.

The J gene is TRBJ2-7, the V gene TRBV4-3; TRBD2 might be the D (6 bases). V was shortened by 2 bases and J by 4 bases, with 12 bases between the two germline ends. This CDR3 has 14 residues. Germline CDR1 and CDR2: LGHNA and YSLEER. The DNA for the CDR3 is TGCGCCAGCAGCCAAAACCTGGAGGGTTACGAGCAGTACTTC. Its translation is CASSQNLEGYEQYF.

V gene TRBV21-1 combines with J gene TRBJ2-7; TRBD2, the D gene given by the table, was not confirmed from the DNA. TRBV21-1 is a pseudogene locus. The CDR3 covers 16 residues. The CDR3 DNA is TGTGCCAGCGATACGAGGGTACCCCTTCGAAGGAACGAGCAGTACTTC. As protein: CASDTRVPLRRNEQYF.

The gene calls are TRBV10-3 and TRBJ2-1, with 7 bases lining up with TRBD2. V was clipped by 3 bases and J by 4 bases; unmatched bases: 6. This CDR3 comprises 15 residues. Germline V gives CDR1 ENHRY, CDR2 SYGVKD. This CDR3 reads CAISDRAGIYNEQFF. The CDR3 nucleotides are TGTGCCATCAGTGACCGAGCGGGGATTTACAATGAGCAGTTCTTC.